This entry lists 15 T cell receptor beta chains sequenced from one sample in a study of beta chain features in type 1 diabetes. The isolated RNA, all of it, was reverse transcribed, so expressed TCRB transcripts were what got sequenced. Generated by immunoSEQ multiplex PCR, the TCRdb table keeps only in-frame clones and is missing some. Here the sample spans about 470,000 clones, roughly 30% being singletons. The sample consisted of naive CD4+ T cells from blood. All receptors derive from a man between 18 and 35 years old in good health.

The CDR3 DNA follows: TGTGCCAGCAGCTTGGATAGACTAGTGCGGGCAGATACGCAGTATTTT. The encoded protein is CASSLDRLVRADTQYF. This chain links TRBV5-4 with TRBJ2-3; D may be TRBD2 (6 bases). Germline V lookup: CDR1 SGHNT, CDR2 YYREEE (reference sequence). With 0 bases removed from V and 4 bases from J, the gap between germline ends came to 15 bases. The CDR3 sequence is 16 residues long. Drawing the rest from reference TRBV5-4 and TRBJ2-3, the complete variable domain is ETGVTQSPTHLIKTRGQQVTLRCSSQSGHNTVSWYQQALGQGPQFIFQYYREEENGRGNFPPRFSGLQFPNYSSELNVNALELDDSALYLCASSLDRLVRADTQYFGPGTRLTVL.

This clone was observed a few times. The chain links TRBV6-1 to TRBJ2-7; the D is unclear. The ends were cut back, 1 base at V and 2 bases at J, with 9 bases in the middle. The CDR3 consists of 14 residues. Per the germline V gene, CDR1 is MNHNS and CDR2 is SASEGT. The CDR3 region has the DNA TGTGCCAGCAGTGAAGGCAGGCACGCCTACGAGCAGTACTTC. It yields the protein CASSEGRHAYEQYF.

The J gene is TRBJ2-2, the V gene TRBV4-3; perhaps TRBD2 as D (6 bases). Germline CDR1 and CDR2: LGHNA and YSLEER. Trimming cost V 6 bases and J 3 bases, with 14 bases left between them. The CDR3 runs to 15 residues. DNA of the CDR3: TGCGCCAGCAGGCAGGGCGGGACCTACACCGGGGAGCTGTTTTTT. Translating it yields CASRQGGTYTGELFF.

This clone was seen more than once but under ten times. This rearrangement joins TRBV5-1 to TRBJ2-7; 10 nucleotides match TRBD1. This CDR3 region has 14 residues. The germline gives CDR1 SGHRS, CDR2 YFSETQ. V trimming: 4 bases; J trimming: 2 bases; junction bases outside the gene matches: 3. CDR3 loop: CASSPGTGAYEQYF. The CDR3 DNA sequence: TGCGCCAGCAGCCCCGGGACAGGGGCCTACGAGCAGTACTTC.

This clone was seen a handful of times. The chain employs TRBV7-9 and TRBJ2-1; TRBD2 aligns across 12 bases. V trimming: 2 bases; J trimming: 8 bases; junction bases outside the gene matches: 4. The CDR3 is 15 residues long. Germline V lookup: CDR1 SEHNR, CDR2 FQNEAQ (reference sequence). The CDR3 bases are TGTGCCAGCAGCTTACAGACTAGCGGGAGTTATGAGCAGTTCTTC. Protein product: CASSLQTSGSYEQFF.

The chain uses TRBV28 and TRBJ2-7, with a tentative D call TRBD1 (6 bases). The length of the CDR3 is 15 residues. The germline CDR1 and CDR2 sequences are MDHEN and SYDVKM. V was shortened by 8 bases and J by 3 bases, with 20 bases between the two germline ends. The DNA for the CDR3 is TGTGCCAGCGGTAGTGGGGGACATCCCTTCTACGAGCAGTACTTC. Translating gives CASGSGGHPFYEQYF. The variable domain in full, with the rest retrieved from reference TRBV28 and TRBJ2-7, is DVKVTQSSRYLVKRTGEKVFLECVQDMDHENMFWYRQDPGLGLRLIYFSYDVKMKEKGDIPEGYSVSREKKERFSLILESASTNQTSMYLCASGSGGHPFYEQYFGPGTRLTVT.

This clone was seen a handful of times. This rearrangement joins TRBV6-5 to TRBJ2-1, with D possibly called TRBD1 or TRBD2 (5 bases each). The CDR3 is 14 amino acids. CDR1 and CDR2 from the germline V gene are MNHEY and SVGAGI. The V gene lost 5 bases and the J gene lost 4 bases, with 12 bases spanning the gap. DNA for the CDR3: TGTGCCAGCAGTCAAGGGACGGGTTACAATGAGCAGTTCTTC. Translating gives CASSQGTGYNEQFF.

This clone appeared once. This chain joins TRBV4-3 and TRBJ2-4; D is uncertain. Per germline, CDR1 LGHNA and CDR2 YSLEER. V lost 1 base and J lost 2, with 3 bases in between. The CDR3 extends over 13 amino acids. The CDR3 region is CASSQGSKNIQYF. For the CDR3, the DNA is TGCGCCAGCAGCCAAGGGTCCAAAAACATTCAGTACTTC.

The chain has TRBV27 and TRBJ2-6; D gene ambiguous. V was trimmed by 8 bases and J by 2 bases, leaving 7 bases between them. Germline CDR1 is MNHEY and CDR2 is SMNVEV (reference sequence). The CDR3 length is 13 residues. The CDR3 sequence is CASRLAGANVLTF. In DNA, the CDR3 is TGTGCCAGCCGGTTGGCTGGGGCCAACGTCCTGACTTTC.

The chain joins TRBV4-1 to TRBJ2-1; perhaps TRBD2 as D (7 bases). Trimming removed 5 bases from V and 3 bases from J, with 23 bases in between. CDR1 and CDR2 from the germline V gene are MGHRA and YSYEKL. The CDR3 totals 18 residues. CDR3 region: CASSSWRGERDVYNEQFF. The CDR3 DNA sequence: TGCGCCAGCAGCTCCTGGAGGGGGGAGCGGGACGTCTACAATGAGCAGTTCTTC.

The chain uses TRBV14 and TRBJ2-7; no clear D. The CDR3 contains 11 residues. The germline CDR1 and CDR2 sequences are SGHDN and FVKESK. V lost 1 base, J lost 5 bases, and 3 bases lay in between. CDR3 amino acids: CASSQANEQYF. The CDR3 DNA is TGTGCCAGCAGCCAAGCCAACGAGCAGTACTTC. Combining the CDR3 with reference TRBV14 and TRBJ2-7 gives the whole variable domain EAGVTQFPSHSVIEKGQTVTLRCDPISGHDNLYWYRRVMGKEIKFLLHFVKESKQDESGMPNNRFLAERTGGTYSTLKVQPAELEDSGVYFCASSQANEQYFGPGTRLTVT.

The chain uses TRBV19 and TRBJ2-1; 9 bases are a match to TRBD2. There are 14 residues in the CDR3. The V gene's germline CDR1 is LNHDA and CDR2 SQIVND (reference sequence). V was pared by 3 bases and J by 8 bases, with 5 bases of the junction left unmatched. CDR3 sequence reads: CASSIVAGAHEQFF. The CDR3 nucleotides read TGTGCCAGTAGTATCGTAGCGGGAGCTCATGAGCAGTTCTTC.

This clone occurred a few times. The V gene is TRBV5-6, the J gene TRBJ2-1, with D perhaps TRBD2 (6 bases). Trimming left V 3 bases short and J 5 bases short, with 18 bases between. Germline CDR1 is SGHDT and CDR2 is YYEEEE. The CDR3 is made up of 16 amino acids. CDR3 nucleotides: TGTGCCAGCAGCTCCCCTTTCGGGGGAAAAGACAATGAGCAGTTCTTC. Protein: CASSSPFGGKDNEQFF.

With regard to this clone: The junction departs from the called germline gene at one end, perhaps through a read error. V usage is TRBV15 and J usage is TRBJ2-1; no clear D. Germline lookup yields CDR1 LNHNV and CDR2 YYDKDF (reference sequence). This CDR3 contains 11 residues. This CDR3 reads CTTSRNNEQFF. The CDR3 DNA reads TGTACCACCAGCAGGAACAATGAGCAGTTCTTC.

Here the CDR3 DNA reads TGCGCCAGCAGCTTGGGGACATCCGTGGCAGATACGCAGTATTTT. Residues: CASSLGTSVADTQYF. This chain uses TRBV5-1 with TRBJ2-3; D is possibly TRBD1 (5 bases). This CDR3 is built from 15 residues. Germline CDR1 SGHRS, CDR2 YFSETQ. Trimming removed 0 bases from V and 4 bases from J, with 12 bases in between.